This is a list of T cell receptor beta chains from one sample in a study of Graves' ophthalmopathy and Graves' hyperthyroidism. TCRdb itself ran the multiplex PCR reads through MiXCR, one entry per CDR3 protein. Here the sample spans about 740,000 distinct CDR3 sequences, around 40% being singletons. Sequences were obtained from peripheral blood. All receptors come from an adult man with Graves' ophthalmopathy. The conserved cysteine and the conserved F or W are not part of the CDR3 here.

TRBV10-3	TRBJ1-5	ATQFQGGQPQH
TRBV5-1	TRBJ1-1	ASSRDRTSHTEAF
TRBV10-2	TRBJ2-7	ASRVLAGVPYGQY
TRBV7-9	TRBJ1-2	ASSPRTGEDYGYT
TRBV11-2	TRBJ2-7	ASSPLAGGGEQY
TRBV24-1	TRBJ1-5	ASSPQGMSNQPQH
TRBV7-9	TRBJ1-4	ASSLQF
TRBV25-1	TRBJ2-2	ASSEPRGEAGELF
TRBV12-3/TRBV12-4	TRBJ2-6	ASIRDSAGANVLT
TRBV5-1	TRBJ2-2	ASSFIAGDTGELF
TRBV5-1	TRBJ1-1	ASGLRHMNTEAF
TRBV11-2	TRBJ2-5	ASSRPGQGSETQY
TRBV2	TRBJ1-2	ASSVADRTTGSIYGYT
TRBV2	TRBJ1-1	ASSLQGAAGNTEAF
TRBV4-3	TRBJ1-2	ASSQDKGAGGYT
TRBV25-1	TRBJ2-3	ASRRGGSTDTQY
TRBV7-3	TRBJ2-1	ASSLIAAGEQF
TRBV7-2	TRBJ1-5	ASSLLGGRSNQPQH
TRBV7-2	TRBJ1-2	ASSLSQDYGGYT
TRBV2	TRBJ1-5	ASSQDHRGGDQPQH
TRBV2	TRBJ2-2	ASSDNRDSTGELF
TRBV29-1	TRBJ1-6	SVEEGVNSPLH
TRBV25-1	TRBJ1-4	ASSEVDDEKLF
TRBV7-8	TRBJ2-7	ASSVGALAGYYEQY